These 8 T cell receptor beta chains were all obtained from the same sample, sequenced in a study of T-cell reconstitution after alpha-beta-depleted transplantation in children (dated by TCRdb to about 2016). This sample's treatment or condition label indicates: allogeneic hematopoietic cell transplantation with graft depleted of TCRalphabeta T cells and CD19 B cells. Libraries were made using PCR. TCRdb records Illumina HiSeq 2500 as the sequencer. TCR libraries were prepared with molecular barcoding, using unique molecular identifiers to normalize TCRbeta repertoire quantification. Using fastp trimming at Q25 and MiXCR clonotype assembly, TCRdb reanalyzed the public sequencing data and kept in-frame beta chains. When rows share a CDR3 protein, they turn into one entry using the most common DNA and genes. The sample yields around 600,000 distinct CDR3 sequences; roughly 23% were counted once. Together, the top ten hold over 12% of the sample.

The specimen comprised PBMCs, mostly from graft donor cells, sampled 360 days after TCRalphabeta/CD19-depleted stem cell transplant. These receptors were collected from a boy younger than two who had a stem cell transplant for acute myeloid leukemia, so the T cells may come from the graft donor.

V and J are TRBV29-1 and TRBJ2-3; tentatively, D is TRBD2 (7 bases). The germline V gene encodes CDR1 SQVTM and CDR2 ANQGSEA. CDR3 length equals 14 residues. Trimming removed 5 bases at V and 5 bases at J, with 17 bases between. The CDR3 coding sequence is TGCAGCGTTTCTCTAGGGGGGGCTAGAGATACGCAGTATTTT. This codes for CSVSLGGARDTQYF.

This clonotype turned up a few times. The V and J genes are TRBV20-1 and TRBJ2-3; D is perhaps TRBD1 (5 bases). CDR1 and CDR2 from the germline V gene are DFQATT and SNEGSKA (reference sequence). The CDR3 sequence is 14 residues long. V was shortened by 4 bases and J by 3 bases, with 14 bases between the two germline ends. As DNA, the CDR3 is TGCAGTGCTAAGACAGTTAAGAATACAGATACGCAGTATTTT. This gives the protein CSAKTVKNTDTQYF.

This clonotype showed up many times. This chain connects TRBV29-1 to TRBJ2-1, with D unresolved. V was cut by 0 bases and J by 0 bases, with 12 bases left in between. Looked up from germline, CDR1 is SQVTM and CDR2 is ANQGSEA. CDR3 length: 16 amino acids. CDR3 in DNA: TGCAGCGTTGAAGATCCCCAGTCATTCTCCTACAATGAGCAGTTCTTC. This gives the protein CSVEDPQSFSYNEQFF.

This clonotype was counted between two and nine times. The CDR3 loop reads CATIVGSWGGYTF. As DNA, the CDR3 is TGTGCCACGATCGTGGGAAGTTGGGGTGGCTACACCTTC. This rearrangement joins TRBV24-1 to TRBJ1-2; unclear D gene. The CDR3 sequence is 13 residues long. The V gene lost 10 bases and the J gene lost 7 bases, with 18 bases spanning the gap. Looked up from germline, CDR1 is KGHDR and CDR2 is SFDVKD.

To note about this clonotype: A much larger clone differs by one base, so this may be a read error. The chain couples TRBV6-5 to TRBJ2-5; D gene unclear. The V gene's germline CDR1 is MNHEY and CDR2 SVGAGI. V was pared by 2 bases and J by 6 bases, with 4 bases between. This CDR3 is 11 amino acids long. DNA of the CDR3: TGTGCCAGCAGTTACGGACAGACCCAGTACTTC. Translation: CASSYGQTQYF.

In this sample, this clonotype turned up many times. V and J are TRBV20-1 and TRBJ2-3; D gene uncertain. CDR3 length: 11 amino acids. Trimming removed 0 bases at V and 14 bases at J, with 12 bases between. CDR1 is DFQATT, CDR2 SNEGSKA, per germline (reference sequence). CDR3 bases: TGCAGTGCTAGAGAGAGGCCGGCTGCGTATTTT. Protein: CSARERPAAYF.

This clonotype was observed at least ten times. The gene calls are TRBV7-2 and TRBJ2-1; D tentatively reads TRBD1 or TRBD2 (5 bases each). This CDR3 spans 13 amino acids. The V and J ends lost 0 bases and 6 bases respectively, with 6 bases between them. In germline, CDR1 is SGHTA, CDR2 FQGNSA. The CDR3 is CASSLAGTNEQFF. The DNA for the CDR3 is TGTGCCAGCAGCTTAGCGGGGACCAATGAGCAGTTCTTC. Full variable domain (remainder filled in from reference TRBV7-2 and TRBJ2-1): GAGVSQSPSNKVTEKGKDVELRCDPISGHTALYWYRQSLGQGLEFLIYFQGNSAPDKSGLPSDRFSAERTGGSVSTLTIQRTQQEDSAVYLCASSLAGTNEQFFGPGTRLTVL.

The chain is built from TRBV6-1 and TRBJ2-2; 7 bases align to TRBD1. J was trimmed by 4 bases and V by 8 bases; bases with no gene match: 4. Germline V gives CDR1 MNHNS, CDR2 SASEGT. This CDR3 has 13 amino acids. The CDR3: CASLSGGTGELFF. As DNA, the CDR3 is TGTGCCAGCCTATCAGGGGGCACCGGGGAGCTGTTTTTT.